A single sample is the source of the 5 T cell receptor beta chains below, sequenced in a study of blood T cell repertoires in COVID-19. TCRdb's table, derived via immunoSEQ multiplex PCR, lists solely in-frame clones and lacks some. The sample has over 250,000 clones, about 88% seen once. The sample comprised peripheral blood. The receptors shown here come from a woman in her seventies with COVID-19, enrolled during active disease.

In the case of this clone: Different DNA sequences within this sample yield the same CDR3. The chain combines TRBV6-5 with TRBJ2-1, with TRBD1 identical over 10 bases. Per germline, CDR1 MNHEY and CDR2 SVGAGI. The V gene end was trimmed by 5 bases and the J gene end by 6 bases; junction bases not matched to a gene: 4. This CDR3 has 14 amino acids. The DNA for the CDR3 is TGTGCCAGCAGTCCACGGGACAGGGGCAATGAGCAGTTCTTC. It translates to CASSPRDRGNEQFF.

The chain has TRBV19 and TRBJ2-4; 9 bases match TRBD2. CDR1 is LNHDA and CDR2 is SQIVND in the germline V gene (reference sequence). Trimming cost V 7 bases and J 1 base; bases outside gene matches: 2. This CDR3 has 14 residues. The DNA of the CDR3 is TGTGCCAGTACGGCGGGGGGGGCCAAAAACATTCAGTACTTC. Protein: CASTAGGAKNIQYF.

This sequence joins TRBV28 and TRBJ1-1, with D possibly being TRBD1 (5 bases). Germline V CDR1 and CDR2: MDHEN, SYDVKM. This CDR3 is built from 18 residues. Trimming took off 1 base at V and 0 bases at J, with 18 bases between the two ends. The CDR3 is CASSLYLSATEMNTEAFF. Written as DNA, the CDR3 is TGTGCCAGCAGTTTATACCTATCCGCGACAGAGATGAACACTGAAGCTTTCTTT.

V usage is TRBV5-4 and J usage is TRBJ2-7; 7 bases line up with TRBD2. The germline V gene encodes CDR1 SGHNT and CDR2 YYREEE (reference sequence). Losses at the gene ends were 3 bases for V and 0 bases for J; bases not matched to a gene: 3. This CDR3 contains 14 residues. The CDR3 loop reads CASSSGTTSYEQYF. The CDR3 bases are TGTGCCAGCAGCTCCGGGACTACCTCCTACGAGCAGTACTTC.

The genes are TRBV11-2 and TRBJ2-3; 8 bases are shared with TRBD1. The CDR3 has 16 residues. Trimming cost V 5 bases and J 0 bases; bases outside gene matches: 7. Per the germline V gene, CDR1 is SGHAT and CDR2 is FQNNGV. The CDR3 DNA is TGTGCCAGCAGCGGTAGGACAGGGACTAGCACAGATACGCAGTATTTT. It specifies CASSGRTGTSTDTQYF.